This T cell receptor (beta chain) stems from a study of Graves' ophthalmopathy and Graves' hyperthyroidism. The study's findings and limits: It was with 65% to 71% sensitivity and 72.22% specificity that the model predicted ophthalmopathy progression. Classification of ophthalmopathy versus stable hyperthyroidism by a 13-signature model yielded about 90% sensitivity and around 76% specificity.

RNA served as the template for amplifying TCR beta CDR3 regions. Second-round multiplex PCR came after a first-round RT-PCR that employed HTBI primers. A single record per CDR3 protein comes from TCRdb applying MiXCR to the multiplex PCR reads. The table shows roughly 400,000 distinct CDR3 sequences, with about a sixth occurring only once. Certain patients, namely those with other autoimmune diseases, uncontrolled infections, pregnancy or lactation, were excluded. Diagnosis relied on clinical symptoms, serum thyroxine, TRAb, thyroid ultrasound and orbital computed tomography. This CDR3 contains 13 residues. Germline V CDR1 and CDR2: WNHNN, SYGVQD (reference sequence). Trimming removed 4 bases at V and 3 bases at J, with 9 bases between. In this sample, this clonotype turned up many times. Its specificity is unknown.

The sequenced sample consisted of peripheral blood. V and J are TRBV10-1 and TRBJ1-1; no clear D. The receptor was isolated from a woman aged 18 to 35 with Graves' ophthalmopathy. CDR3 bases: TGCGCCAGCAGTGTGGGGAAAGACACTGAAGCTTTCTTT. Translation: CASSVGKDTEAFF.